The 16 T cell receptor beta chains in this list originate from one sample, sequenced in a study of blood T cell repertoires in COVID-19. This table comes from immunoSEQ multiplex PCR, and its TCRdb copy is limited to in-frame clones, with some not included. Altogether 200,000 or so clones are present, roughly 84% being singletons, with the ten largest covering 5% to 6.5%. Source material: peripheral blood. These receptors came from a woman aged 60 to 75 who had recovered from COVID-19.

The chain employs TRBV6-6 and TRBJ1-3, with TRBD1 as a possible D gene (5 bases). Trimming left V 6 bases short and J 2 bases short, with 11 bases between. This CDR3 contains 14 residues. The germline gives CDR1 MNHNY, CDR2 SVGAGI (reference sequence). The CDR3 reads CASSPMGPGNTIYF. CDR3 bases: TGTGCCAGCAGCCCCATGGGGCCTGGAAACACCATATATTTT.

The rearrangement joins TRBV6-5 to TRBJ1-2; tentatively, D is TRBD1 (6 bases). Trimming took off 7 bases at V and 3 bases at J, with 18 bases between the two ends. This CDR3 region has 15 residues. Germline assignment: CDR1 MNHEY and CDR2 SVGAGI. The CDR3 DNA reads as TGTGCCAGCATGACAATGGGGGCCCCCGACTATGGCTACACCTTC. This sequence encodes CASMTMGAPDYGYTF.

This rearrangement joins TRBV18 to TRBJ2-1, with 8 nucleotides matching TRBD1. The V segment lost 3 bases and the J segment 5 bases; nucleotides outside the gene matches: 9. The CDR3 is 16 residues long. CDR1 and CDR2 from the germline V gene are KGHSH and LQKENI. The CDR3 region has the DNA TGTGCCAGCTCACCTTTTGACAGGGGCGCGGACAATGAGCAGTTCTTC. Translating gives CASSPFDRGADNEQFF.

J is TRBJ1-4 and V is TRBV30; the match to TRBD1 covers 9 bases. Germline V gene data show CDR1 as GTSNPN and CDR2 as SVGIG (reference sequence). V lost 4 bases to trimming and J lost 0 bases; unmatched junction nucleotides: 3. The CDR3 loop spans 15 amino acids. This chain's CDR3 is CAWTDRGATNEKLFF. The DNA for the CDR3 is TGTGCCTGGACCGACAGGGGGGCAACTAATGAAAAACTGTTTTTT.

The genes are TRBV13 and TRBJ2-7; 7 bases match TRBD1. Germline-derived CDR1 and CDR2 are PRHDT and FYEKMQ (reference sequence). The CDR3 extends over 14 amino acids. J lost 5 bases, V lost 4 bases, and 8 bases had no gene match. CDR3 amino acids: CASSSSGGPHEQYF. CDR3 sequence (DNA): TGTGCCAGCAGCTCTTCAGGGGGACCCCACGAGCAGTACTTC.

The genes are TRBV12-5 and TRBJ2-3, with a tentative D call TRBD2 (7 bases). Germline CDR1 and CDR2: LGHNT and FRNRAP. Trimming removed 5 bases from V and 4 bases from J, with 19 bases in between. The CDR3 is made up of 16 amino acids. CDR3 in amino acids: CASGPGEGGIPDTQYF. The CDR3 bases are TGTGCTAGTGGTCCAGGGGAGGGGGGTATACCAGATACGCAGTATTTT.

The chain is built from TRBV12-5 and TRBJ2-5, with TRBD2 matching over 8 bases. The CDR3 length is 14 residues. J lost 2 bases, V lost 5 bases, and 4 bases had no gene match. Germline CDR1 LGHNT, CDR2 FRNRAP. The CDR3 DNA reads as TGTGCTAGTGGTAGCGGGGGCCCACAAGAGACCCAGTACTTC. Its translation: CASGSGGPQETQYF.

The rearrangement joins TRBV4-2 to TRBJ1-1; TRBD1 is a possible D gene (6 bases). Germline V gives CDR1 LGHNA, CDR2 YNFKEQ. This CDR3 comprises 16 residues. Trimming left V 5 bases short and J 7 bases short, with 23 bases between. CDR3: CASSVNRPGASSEAFF. Here the CDR3 DNA reads TGTGCCAGCAGCGTCAACAGGCCAGGGGCAAGCAGTGAAGCTTTCTTT.

The chain recombines TRBV4-1 with TRBJ2-3, with 11 bases identical to TRBD2. There are 18 residues in the CDR3. J lost 5 bases, V lost 2 bases, and 12 bases had no gene match. CDR1 and CDR2 from the germline V gene are MGHRA and YSYEKL. The CDR3 DNA reads TGCGCCAGCAGCCAATCTACTAGCGGGAGCCGGCGGGTAGATACGCAGTATTTT. Translation gives CASSQSTSGSRRVDTQYF.

On this clone: This same CDR3 is encoded by further DNA sequences in the sample. The CDR3 reads CASSEWGGTEAFF. CDR3 sequence (DNA): TGTGCCAGCAGTGAATGGGGAGGAACTGAAGCTTTCTTT. V and J are TRBV2 and TRBJ1-1; no clear D. The CDR3 totals 13 residues. V shed 2 bases and J shed 5 bases, with 9 bases lying between them. Per the germline V gene, CDR1 is SNHLY and CDR2 is FYNNEI.

This chain joins TRBV30 and TRBJ1-2; D is uncertain. The CDR3 is 11 amino acids. The V gene's germline CDR1 is GTSNPN and CDR2 SVGIG (reference sequence). V lost 4 bases and J lost 0, with 3 bases in between. CDR3 region: CAWTANYGYTF. For the CDR3, the DNA is TGTGCCTGGACGGCTAACTATGGCTACACCTTC.

The genes are TRBV20-1 and TRBJ2-7; weak D call: TRBD2 (5 bases). Deletions cut 5 bases from V and 3 bases from J, with 8 bases between. CDR1 and CDR2 (germline): DFQATT, SNEGSKA (reference sequence). CDR3 length equals 11 residues. CDR3 in amino acids: CSAEDFYEQYF. CDR3 nucleotide sequence: TGCAGTGCTGAGGACTTCTACGAGCAGTACTTC.

The genes are TRBV21-1 and TRBJ1-1; no DNA check was done on the table's D call, TRBD1. TRBV21-1 is an annotated pseudogene. The CDR3 sequence is 16 residues long. CDR3 residues: CASSEGTGLGDTEAFF. As DNA, the CDR3 is TGTGCCAGCAGCGAGGGCACAGGGCTGGGGGACACTGAAGCTTTCTTT.

This chain links TRBV19 with TRBJ2-1; 7 nucleotides agree with TRBD1. CDR1 and CDR2 from the germline V gene are LNHDA and SQIVND (reference sequence). J was trimmed by 3 bases and V by 6 bases; bases with no gene match: 8. This CDR3 is built from 15 residues. The CDR3 region is CASRSAQGSYNEQFF. In DNA form, the CDR3 reads TGTGCCAGTAGATCTGCACAGGGGAGCTACAATGAGCAGTTCTTC.

This rearrangement joins TRBV15 to TRBJ1-2, with unresolved D. Germline lookup yields CDR1 LNHNV and CDR2 YYDKDF (reference sequence). V gave up 0 bases and J gave up 2 bases, with 10 bases separating them. This CDR3 is built from 15 residues. The CDR3 DNA reads as TGTGCCACCAGCAGAGATGAGGGCCGGAACTATGGCTACACCTTC. As protein: CATSRDEGRNYGYTF.

This chain links TRBV29-1 with TRBJ1-4; D is undetermined. CDR3 length: 13 amino acids. V lost 4 bases and J lost 3, with 9 bases in between. CDR1 and CDR2 (germline): SQVTM, ANQGSEA. The CDR3 reads CSVAREANEKLFF. The CDR3 DNA follows: TGCAGCGTTGCAAGGGAGGCTAATGAAAAACTGTTTTTT. Using reference TRBV29-1 and TRBJ1-4 for the parts outside the CDR3, the full variable domain is SAVISQKPSRDICQRGTSLTIQCQVDSQVTMMFWYRQQPGQSLTLIATANQGSEATYESGFVIDKFPISRPNLTFSTLTVSNMSPEDSSIYLCSVAREANEKLFFGSGTQLSVL.